These 12 T cell receptor beta chains came from one sample sequenced in a study of post-analysis software for immune sequencing data. The antigens these receptors bind are not known. Study-wide results and limits: Controls had lower frequencies than patients of about five TRBV segments, which included TRBV5-6, TRBV5-1 and TRBV20-1.

TCR beta cDNA libraries had unique molecular identifiers. MiXCR was run by TCRdb on the PCR reads, yielding one entry per CDR3 protein. Among some 690,000 distinct CDR3 sequences, roughly 27% were seen once, and the ten largest hold more than 0.55%. The sequencing sample was made of blood. The origin of the receptors is a girl under 18 with multiple sclerosis.

This clonotype was recorded many times. The rearrangement links TRBV5-1 to TRBJ1-2; perhaps TRBD1 as D (5 bases). V lost 4 bases to trimming and J lost 2 bases, with 9 bases between them. The CDR3 totals 13 residues. CDR1 is SGHRS and CDR2 is YFSETQ in the germline V gene. Here the CDR3 reads CASSQGGNYGYTF. The CDR3 nucleotides are TGCGCCAGCAGCCAGGGTGGAAACTATGGCTACACCTTC.

This clonotype showed up many times. The V call is TRBV9, the J call TRBJ1-2; the D is unclear. The CDR3 length is 11 residues. V shed 6 bases and J shed 1 base, with 4 bases lying between them. Germline CDR1 SGDLS, CDR2 YYNGEE. The CDR3 sequence: CASTGNYGYTF. The DNA for the CDR3 is TGTGCCAGCACGGGTAACTATGGCTACACCTTC.

This clonotype was counted once. The chain combines TRBV27 with TRBJ2-1; D possibly corresponds to TRBD2 (6 bases). This CDR3 is 16 amino acids long. CDR1 MNHEY and CDR2 SMNVEV come from the germline V gene (reference sequence). The V end was cut by 3 bases, the J end by 3 bases, with 15 bases between. The CDR3 is CASSLTTRLNYNEQFF. CDR3 in DNA: TGTGCCAGCAGTTTGACGACTAGATTAAACTACAATGAGCAGTTCTTC.

This clonotype was found a few times. The chain links TRBV9 to TRBJ2-5; 9 nucleotides match TRBD1. In germline, CDR1 is SGDLS, CDR2 YYNGEE. Germline trimming cut 3 bases from V and 5 bases from J; bases unmatched to any gene: 5. The CDR3 runs 14 residues. DNA for the CDR3: TGTGCCAGCAGCGCCACTGGACAGGGGGAGACCCAGTACTTC. Its translation is CASSATGQGETQYF.

This clonotype was found a few times. V usage is TRBV2 and J usage is TRBJ1-2; D remains ambiguous. The V gene's germline CDR1 is SNHLY and CDR2 FYNNEI. The length of the CDR3 is 15 residues. Trimming took off 2 bases at V and 2 bases at J, with 12 bases between the two ends. CDR3 coding DNA: TGTGCCAGCAGTGAAATTGGACGGAGAAACTATGGCTACACCTTC. It codes for CASSEIGRRNYGYTF.

The CDR3 here is CSVSGLRGTQYF. The DNA of the CDR3 is TGCAGCGTTTCGGGACTACGGGGGACCCAGTACTTC. V and J are TRBV29-1 and TRBJ2-5; TRBD2 aligns across 7 bases. There are 12 residues in the CDR3. The germline gives CDR1 SQVTM, CDR2 ANQGSEA. The V and J ends lost 5 bases and 7 bases, in that order; junction bases with no gene match: 7.

The V call is TRBV13, the J call TRBJ1-2, with D perhaps matching TRBD1 (6 bases). This CDR3 has 14 amino acids. Per the germline V gene, CDR1 is PRHDT and CDR2 is FYEKMQ (reference sequence). V was cut by 3 bases and J by 5 bases, with 13 bases left in between. CDR3 DNA: TGTGCCAGCAGCTTCTGGGGGGCGCGATATGGCTACACCTTC. Its protein product is CASSFWGARYGYTF.

J is TRBJ2-5 and V is TRBV7-9; 11 bases match TRBD1. Gene TRBJ2-4 matches the end of the DNA better, so the J call may be wrong. From germline, CDR1 is SEHNR and CDR2 FQNEAQ (reference sequence). CDR3 length equals 19 residues. The CDR3: CASSLAGTGGPEERNIQYF. The CDR3 DNA sequence: TGTGCCAGCAGCTTAGCGGGGACAGGGGGGCCCGAGGAACGAAACATTCAGTACTTC.

This clonotype was picked up one time. This chain joins TRBV24-1 and TRBJ2-1; 8 bases are a match to TRBD1. V lost 8 bases and J lost 6; bases outside the gene matches: 5. Germline CDR1 reads KGHDR; CDR2 reads SFDVKD. The CDR3 covers 13 residues. CDR3 DNA: TGTGCCACCACCGCAGGGGGCCTCAATGAGCAGTTCTTC. This sequence encodes CATTAGGLNEQFF.

The rearrangement joins TRBV20-1 to TRBJ2-3; no definite D call. The CDR3 spans 14 residues. V was cut by 0 bases and J by 4 bases, with 11 bases left in between. Germline CDR1 DFQATT, CDR2 SNEGSKA (reference sequence). DNA for the CDR3: TGCAGTGCTAGAGATGAGGTCTCGGCAGATACGCAGTATTTT. Amino acid sequence: CSARDEVSADTQYF.

The V gene is TRBV3-1, the J gene TRBJ2-3; no reliable D call. Germline lookup yields CDR1 LGHDT and CDR2 YNNKEL (reference sequence). V was pared by 0 bases and J by 2 bases, with 18 bases between. The CDR3 contains 18 residues. This CDR3 is CASSQEIKRSPYTDTQYF. In DNA form, the CDR3 reads TGTGCCAGCAGCCAAGAGATTAAACGTAGCCCTTACACAGATACGCAGTATTTT.

The rearrangement joins TRBV20-1 to TRBJ2-7, with TRBD2 identical over 14 bases. The closer fit of TRBJ2-5 to the DNA end suggests the J call may be wrong. Germline CDR1 and CDR2: DFQATT and SNEGSKA (reference sequence). The CDR3 consists of 15 residues. The chain's CDR3 is CSARPGLAGVETQYF. Here the CDR3 DNA reads TGCAGTGCTCGCCCGGGACTAGCGGGAGTTGAGACCCAGTACTTC.